The 29 T cell receptor beta chains given below trace back to one sample, sequenced in a study of control samples from healthy donors and cancer patients. The assay was immunoSEQ multiplex PCR, and TCRdb's table has in-frame clones only and misses some. The sample holds about 270,000 clones, over 70% seen once. Specimen: PBMCs. These receptors were collected from a woman aged 55-70 years with lung cancer.

The chain employs TRBV4-1 and TRBJ2-1, with 8 bases identical to TRBD2. The CDR3 has 16 amino acids. V shed 0 bases, J shed 6 bases, and the junction held 7 bases outside the gene matches. Germline V CDR1 and CDR2: MGHRA, YSYEKL. The CDR3 loop reads CASSQEGLGLFNEQFF. The CDR3 DNA reads as TGCGCCAGCAGCCAAGAGGGACTAGGCCTCTTCAATGAGCAGTTCTTC.

Only one count was recorded for this clone. This chain uses TRBV5-1 with TRBJ2-1; weak D call: TRBD2 (6 bases). This CDR3 has 15 amino acids. The V end lost 4 bases, the J end lost 0 bases, and 11 bases lay between the germline ends. CDR1 and CDR2 (germline): SGHRS, YFSETQ. The CDR3 loop is CASSIVGSSYNEQFF. DNA of the CDR3: TGCGCCAGCAGCATAGTCGGGAGCTCCTACAATGAGCAGTTCTTC.

The chain employs TRBV28 and TRBJ1-5; D not resolved. This CDR3 spans 17 amino acids. The V gene lost 5 bases and the J gene lost 5 bases, with 22 bases spanning the gap. Germline-derived CDR1 and CDR2 are MDHEN and SYDVKM. CDR3 residues: CASSPPLDRAPDQPQHF. CDR3 nucleotides: TGTGCCAGCAGTCCCCCGTTAGATAGGGCACCTGATCAGCCCCAGCATTTT.

This chain uses TRBV28 with TRBJ2-5; 9 nucleotides align to TRBD2. The junction had 2 bases not matched to a gene; V was cut back by 7 bases and J by 2 bases. The CDR3 covers 13 residues. The V gene's germline CDR1 is MDHEN and CDR2 SYDVKM. The CDR3 is CASMTSGQETQYF. The CDR3 nucleotides are TGTGCCAGCATGACTAGCGGACAAGAGACCCAGTACTTC.

The V gene is TRBV18, the J gene TRBJ2-1, with TRBD1 matching over 10 bases. The CDR3 runs 16 residues. Germline V gives CDR1 KGHSH, CDR2 LQKENI. V shed 3 bases and J 7 bases; nucleotides not matched to a gene: 9. This chain's CDR3 is CASSPAGTGAGNEQFF. Written as DNA, the CDR3 is TGTGCCAGCTCACCCGCCGGGACAGGGGCTGGAAATGAGCAGTTCTTC.

The DNA for the CDR3 is TGTGCCAGCAGTTTGGAAGTAGCTGGAAACACCATATATTTT. Its protein product is CASSLEVAGNTIYF. This rearrangement joins TRBV6-6 to TRBJ1-3, with D hard to call. This CDR3 spans 14 amino acids. Trimming removed 4 bases from V and 2 bases from J, with 9 bases in between. Per the germline V gene, CDR1 is MNHNY and CDR2 is SVGAGI (reference sequence).

This chain links TRBV11-2 with TRBJ2-3; D is ambiguous. This CDR3 is built from 14 residues. V lost 5 bases to trimming and J lost 1 base, with 10 bases between them. Germline lookup yields CDR1 SGHAT and CDR2 FQNNGV. Here the CDR3 reads CASSPPVGTDTQYF. Here the CDR3 DNA reads TGTGCCAGCAGCCCTCCGGTCGGCACAGATACGCAGTATTTT. Looking up the rest from reference TRBV11-2 and TRBJ2-3 gives the full variable domain: EAGVAQSPRYKIIEKRQSVAFWCNPISGHATLYWYQQILGQGPKLLIQFQNNGVVDDSQLPKDRFSAERLKGVDSTLKIQPAKLEDSAVYLCASSPPVGTDTQYFGPGTRLTVL.

This sequence joins TRBV11-1 and TRBJ1-4; D is undetermined. CDR1 is SGHAT, CDR2 FQDESV, per germline (reference sequence). The CDR3 loop spans 14 amino acids. Trimming stripped 5 bases from V and 7 bases from J, with 14 bases between. In DNA, the CDR3 is TGTGCCAGCAGCCCCGACCGAGTGGGTGAAAAACTGTTTTTT. Translating it yields CASSPDRVGEKLFF.

Notes on this clone: A read error may produce the germline difference seen at one junction end. The rearrangement uses TRBV30 and TRBJ1-2; the D gene is possibly TRBD1 (6 bases). The V gene's germline CDR1 is GTSNPN and CDR2 SVGIG (reference sequence). The CDR3 covers 14 residues. This CDR3 reads CAWSVVEGGYGHTF. The CDR3 DNA reads as TGTGCCTGGAGTGTGGTGGAGGGGGGCTATGGCCACACCTTC.

The chain is built from TRBV5-4 and TRBJ1-2; D ambiguous. Deletions cut 4 bases from V and 6 bases from J, with 13 bases between. The CDR3 length is 13 residues. The germline CDR1 and CDR2 sequences are SGHNT and YYREEE (reference sequence). The CDR3, as DNA: TGTGCCAGCAGCAAAGACTACGAGGATGGCTACACCTTC. It codes for CASSKDYEDGYTF.

The chain carries TRBV7-8 and TRBJ1-5; maybe TRBD1 (6 bases). CDR1 SGHVS and CDR2 FQNEAQ come from the germline V gene. Trimming cost V 4 bases and J 0 bases, with 16 bases left between them. The CDR3 sequence is 17 residues long. CDR3: CASSYEDRFYSNQPQHF. In nucleotides, the CDR3 is TGTGCCAGCAGCTACGAAGACAGGTTTTATAGCAATCAGCCCCAGCATTTT.

The genes are TRBV7-9 and TRBJ2-1; 7 positions agree with TRBD2. J gave up 4 bases and V 3 bases, and 12 bases lay outside the gene matches. The CDR3 contains 17 residues. Germline V CDR1 and CDR2: SEHNR, FQNEAQ (reference sequence). CDR3 sequence (DNA): TGTGCCAGCAGCTTTGCCGGGACTACCGTAGCGTACAATGAGCAGTTCTTC. Translated: CASSFAGTTVAYNEQFF.

CDR3 loop: CASSISSGPYNEQFF. The CDR3 DNA reads as TGTGCCAGCAGCATCAGTAGCGGGCCCTACAATGAGCAGTTCTTC. V gene TRBV9 combines with J gene TRBJ2-1; 7 nucleotides agree with TRBD2. The CDR3 covers 15 residues. V was pared by 4 bases and J by 2 bases, with 6 bases of the junction left unmatched. CDR1 and CDR2 from the germline V gene are SGDLS and YYNGEE.

V gene TRBV30 combines with J gene TRBJ1-1; 7 bases are a match to TRBD1. Looked up from germline, CDR1 is GTSNPN and CDR2 is SVGIG (reference sequence). The CDR3 length is 13 residues. The trim removed 0 bases at V and 10 bases at J, leaving 8 bases unmatched. The CDR3: CAWSVKGALGAFF. CDR3 coding DNA: TGTGCCTGGAGTGTGAAGGGGGCATTAGGAGCTTTCTTT.

This clone was seen just once. The chain has TRBV13 and TRBJ2-5; D may correspond to TRBD1 or TRBD2 (5 bases each). Trimming shortened V by 6 bases and J by 2 bases, and 13 bases separated the two germline ends. CDR1 is PRHDT, CDR2 FYEKMQ, per germline (reference sequence). This CDR3 is 14 amino acids long. In DNA form, the CDR3 reads TGTGCCAGCAGTACGGGACGGCCACAAGAGACCCAGTACTTC. This gives the protein CASSTGRPQETQYF. The full variable domain, in which reference TRBV13 and TRBJ2-5 provide the parts outside the CDR3, is AAGVIQSPRHLIKEKRETATLKCYPIPRHDTVYWYQQGPGQDPQFLISFYEKMQSDKGSIPDRFSAQQFSDYHSELNMSSLELGDSALYFCASSTGRPQETQYFGPGTRLLVL.

This chain uses TRBV18 with TRBJ1-3; perhaps TRBD1 as D (5 bases). The ends were cut back, 0 bases at V and 4 bases at J, with 10 bases in the middle. Germline V lookup: CDR1 KGHSH, CDR2 LQKENI. The CDR3 runs 15 residues. The CDR3 is CASSPPAGPGNTIYF. In nucleotides, the CDR3 is TGTGCCAGCTCACCACCGGCGGGGCCCGGAAACACCATATATTTT.

The gene calls are TRBV6-5 and TRBJ1-1; tentatively, D is TRBD1 (6 bases). Trimming cost V 1 base and J 3 bases, with 9 bases left between them. This CDR3 has 14 amino acids. Germline-derived CDR1 and CDR2 are MNHEY and SVGAGI. In DNA, the CDR3 is TGTGCCAGCAGTTACTGGGGGCGAGACACTGAAGCTTTCTTT. Its translation: CASSYWGRDTEAFF.

V and J are TRBV5-6 and TRBJ2-3, with TRBD1 matching over 11 bases. Looked up from germline, CDR1 is SGHDT and CDR2 is YYEEEE. The CDR3 is 16 residues long. Trimming removed 1 base from V and 3 bases from J; junction bases left unmatched: 4. The CDR3 nucleotides read TGTGCCAGCAGCTTGTTAGGACAGGGGGCAACAGATACGCAGTATTTT. This encodes CASSLLGQGATDTQYF.

The rearrangement links TRBV18 to TRBJ2-5; maybe TRBD1 (5 bases). The CDR3 contains 13 residues. Trimming removed 5 bases from V and 4 bases from J, with 11 bases in between. Germline lookup yields CDR1 KGHSH and CDR2 LQKENI. The CDR3 loop is CASSASGSETQYF. The CDR3 nucleotides are TGTGCCAGCTCAGCCTCAGGGTCAGAGACCCAGTACTTC.

The chain has TRBV12-5 and TRBJ1-5, with D possibly matching TRBD1 (5 bases). This CDR3 has 11 amino acids. V was shortened by 5 bases and J by 7 bases, with 6 bases between the two germline ends. The germline V gene encodes CDR1 LGHNT and CDR2 FRNRAP. Here the CDR3 DNA reads TGTGCTAGTGGTAGGGGACAGCCCCAGCATTTT. Its protein is CASGRGQPQHF.

The chain joins TRBV7-3 to TRBJ1-2; D is undetermined. This CDR3 region has 13 residues. Trimming took off 5 bases at V and 2 bases at J, with 9 bases between the two ends. Germline V CDR1 and CDR2: SGHTA, FQGTGA. The CDR3 DNA is TGTGCCAGCAGCCCCGACAAGAACTATGGCTACACCTTC. This encodes CASSPDKNYGYTF.

The chain combines TRBV6-5 with TRBJ2-4; D perhaps matches TRBD1 (6 bases). V gave up 5 bases and J gave up 2 bases, with 7 bases separating them. The germline CDR1 and CDR2 sequences are MNHEY and SVGAGI. CDR3 size: 13 residues. CDR3 protein: CASSTGTKNIQYF. The CDR3 coding sequence is TGTGCCAGCAGTACAGGGACCAAAAACATTCAGTACTTC.

This clone showed up just a few times. The V gene is TRBV6-5, the J gene TRBJ2-7; tentative D call: TRBD1 (5 bases). The germline gives CDR1 MNHEY, CDR2 SVGAGI. Trimming removed 5 bases at V and 0 bases at J, with 8 bases between. This CDR3 is built from 13 residues. The CDR3 nucleotides are TGTGCCAGCAGTAGGACATACTCCTACGAGCAGTACTTC. Protein: CASSRTYSYEQYF.

This rearrangement joins TRBV10-3 to TRBJ1-2; TRBD1 aligns across 7 bases. The CDR3 consists of 15 residues. The junction had 10 bases not matched to a gene; V was cut back by 2 bases and J by 7 bases. CDR1 ENHRY and CDR2 SYGVKD come from the germline V gene. CDR3 region: CAISEGQGGRSGYTF. The CDR3 DNA follows: TGTGCCATCAGTGAGGGGCAGGGGGGGCGTAGTGGCTACACCTTC.

J is TRBJ1-6 and V is TRBV28; TRBD1 matches at 8 bases. The CDR3 covers 15 residues. The V gene's germline CDR1 is MDHEN and CDR2 SYDVKM. V lost 2 bases, J lost 9 bases, and 6 bases stayed unmatched. The CDR3 region has the DNA TGTGCCAGCAGTTTACAGGGGACAGGTAGTTCACCCCTCCACTTT. Translated, it gives CASSLQGTGSSPLHF. Full variable domain (missing parts from reference TRBV28 and TRBJ1-6): DVKVTQSSRYLVKRTGEKVFLECVQDMDHENMFWYRQDPGLGLRLIYFSYDVKMKEKGDIPEGYSVSREKKERFSLILESASTNQTSMYLCASSLQGTGSSPLHFGNGTRLTVT.

This clone has only one observation. This chain joins TRBV5-1 and TRBJ2-2; the D is unclear. Trimming shortened V by 4 bases and J by 1 base, and 11 bases separated the two germline ends. The CDR3 has 15 amino acids. Germline CDR1 and CDR2: SGHRS and YFSETQ. CDR3 sequence: CASSAQTVNTGELFF. The CDR3 coding sequence is TGCGCCAGCAGCGCACAGACTGTGAACACCGGGGAGCTGTTTTTT.

The chain joins TRBV4-1 to TRBJ1-2; D not resolved. The germline V gene has CDR1 MGHRA and CDR2 YSYEKL. The CDR3 contains 16 residues. V dropped 1 base and J dropped 0 bases, with 12 bases sitting between them. The CDR3 DNA follows: TGCGCCAGCAGCCAAGGAGACACAGACACTAACTATGGCTACACCTTC. Amino acid sequence: CASSQGDTDTNYGYTF.

V is TRBV2 and J is TRBJ1-1; D possibly corresponds to TRBD1 (5 bases). Germline-derived CDR1 and CDR2 are SNHLY and FYNNEI. CDR3 length: 13 amino acids. V gave up 7 bases and J gave up 8 bases, with 17 bases separating them. This chain's CDR3 is CASNPPGHFEAFF. The CDR3 DNA is TGTGCCAGCAACCCCCCGGGGCATTTCGAAGCTTTCTTT.

This clone was counted a single time. The chain has TRBV9 and TRBJ2-6; 10 bases are shared with TRBD1. The CDR3 covers 16 residues. J lost 5 bases, V lost 2 bases, and 4 bases had no gene match. Germline loops: CDR1 SGDLS, CDR2 YYNGEE. This chain's CDR3 is CASSVADRGRANVLTF. CDR3 DNA sequence: TGTGCCAGCAGCGTGGCGGACAGGGGGAGGGCCAACGTCCTGACTTTC.